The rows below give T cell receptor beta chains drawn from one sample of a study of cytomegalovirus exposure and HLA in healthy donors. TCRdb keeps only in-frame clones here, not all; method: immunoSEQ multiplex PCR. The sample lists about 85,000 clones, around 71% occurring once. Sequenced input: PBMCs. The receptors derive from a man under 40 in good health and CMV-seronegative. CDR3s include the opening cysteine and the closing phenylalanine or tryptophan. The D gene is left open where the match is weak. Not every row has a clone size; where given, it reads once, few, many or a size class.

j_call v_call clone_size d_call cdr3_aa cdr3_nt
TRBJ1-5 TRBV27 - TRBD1 CASSLGQGFNQPQHF TGTGCCAGCAGCCTAGGACAGGGTTTCAATCAGCCCCAGCATTTT
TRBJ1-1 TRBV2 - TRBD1 CASSTDRVYTEAFF TGTGCCAGCAGTACCGACAGGGTATACACTGAAGCTTTCTTT
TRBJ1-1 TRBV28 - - CASNHRGMATEAFF TGTGCCAGCAATCATCGGGGGATGGCCACTGAAGCTTTCTTT
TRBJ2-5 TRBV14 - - CASSGRRGPQETQYF TGTGCCAGCAGCGGACGTAGAGGGCCACAAGAGACCCAGTACTTC
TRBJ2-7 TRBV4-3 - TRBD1 CASSPLQGEYEQYF TGCGCCAGCAGCCCATTGCAGGGGGAGTACGAGCAGTACTTC
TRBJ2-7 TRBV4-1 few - CASSLRNGGAYEQYF TGCGCCAGCAGCCTAAGGAACGGGGGAGCCTACGAGCAGTACTTC
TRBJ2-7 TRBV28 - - CASSRGISDKYF TGTGCCAGCAGTAGGGGGATTTCGGACAAGTACTTC
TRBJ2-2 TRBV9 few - CASSVYNTGELFF TGTGCCAGCAGCGTCTATAACACCGGGGAGCTGTTTTTT
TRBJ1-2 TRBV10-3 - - CAISEARGDGYTF TGTGCCATCAGTGAGGCTAGGGGCGATGGCTACACCTTC
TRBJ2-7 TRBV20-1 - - CGAGGTYEQYF TGCGGGGCCGGGGGTACCTACGAGCAGTACTTC
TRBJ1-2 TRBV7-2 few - CASGQQPTNYGYTF TGTGCCAGCGGCCAGCAACCCACTAATTATGGCTACACCTTC
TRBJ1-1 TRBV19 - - CASSILAPDTEAFF TGTGCCAGTAGTATATTAGCTCCGGACACTGAAGCTTTCTTT
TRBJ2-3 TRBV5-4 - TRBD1 CASSLGTVNLLGTDTQYF TGTGCCAGCAGCTTAGGGACAGTGAATCTTCTTGGGACAGATACGCAGTATTTT
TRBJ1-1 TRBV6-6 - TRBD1 CASSYWTGGTEAFF TGTGCCAGCAGTTACTGGACAGGGGGCACTGAAGCTTTCTTT
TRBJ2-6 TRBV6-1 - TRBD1 CASRAGQAGANVLTF TGTGCCAGCAGGGCGGGACAGGCTGGGGCCAACGTCCTGACTTTC
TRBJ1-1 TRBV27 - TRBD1 CASSPRTGGTEAFF TGTGCCAGCAGTCCCCGGACAGGGGGCACTGAAGCTTTCTTT
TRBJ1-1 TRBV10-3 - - CAISEQGAGNTEAFF TGTGCCATCAGTGAACAGGGCGCGGGGAACACTGAAGCTTTCTTT
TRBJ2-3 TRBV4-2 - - CASSQDFLVEGTDTQYF TGTGCCAGCAGCCAAGATTTCCTAGTAGAGGGCACAGATACGCAGTATTTT
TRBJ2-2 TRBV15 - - CATSRDLGGDTGELFF TGTGCCACCAGCAGAGATCTCGGGGGAGATACCGGGGAGCTGTTTTTT
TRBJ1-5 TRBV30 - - CAWSVGGFGDQPQHF TGTGCCTGGAGTGTAGGAGGGTTTGGAGATCAGCCCCAGCATTTT
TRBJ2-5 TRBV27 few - CASRPAGLAGGTQYF TGTGCCAGCAGGCCGGCCGGGCTAGCAGGCGGGACCCAGTACTTC
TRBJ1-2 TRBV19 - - CATKPTGTGVDGYTF TGTGCCACCAAACCAACCGGGACTGGGGTTGATGGCTACACCTTC
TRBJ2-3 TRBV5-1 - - CASSLGDSTDTQYF TGCGCCAGCAGCTTGGGGGACTCCACAGATACGCAGTATTTT
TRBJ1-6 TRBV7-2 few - CASSLRRQDPIHF TGTGCCAGCAGCTTACGTCGACAGGACCCAATCCACTTT
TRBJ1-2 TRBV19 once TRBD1 CASRTDRAAGYTF TGTGCCAGTCGCACGGACAGGGCCGCTGGCTACACCTTC
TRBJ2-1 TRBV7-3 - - CASSLIPTESSYNEQFF TGTGCCAGCAGCTTAATCCCGACGGAGAGCTCCTACAATGAGCAGTTCTTC
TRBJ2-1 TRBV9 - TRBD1 CASSVPPGQGANEQFF TGTGCCAGCAGCGTGCCTCCGGGACAGGGGGCGAATGAGCAGTTCTTC
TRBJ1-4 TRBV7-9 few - CASSPRSTGEKLFF TGTGCCAGCAGTCCCAGGTCCACTGGGGAAAAACTGTTTTTT
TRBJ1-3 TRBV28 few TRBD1 CASSFPGQGNTIYF TGTGCCAGCAGTTTTCCGGGACAGGGAAACACCATATATTTT
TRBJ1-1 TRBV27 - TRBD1 CASSQSPTGARPEAFF TGTGCCAGCAGTCAAAGCCCCACAGGGGCAAGGCCTGAAGCTTTCTTT
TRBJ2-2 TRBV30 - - CAGGGGSGTGELFF TGTGCCGGTGGTGGGGGCTCGGGGACCGGGGAGCTGTTTTTT
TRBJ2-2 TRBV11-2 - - CASSWGESTDPGELFF TGTGCCAGCAGCTGGGGGGAGTCGACCGACCCCGGGGAGCTGTTTTTT
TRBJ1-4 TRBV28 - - CASTRGTGEKLFF TGTGCCAGCACTCGCGGTACTGGGGAAAAACTGTTTTTT
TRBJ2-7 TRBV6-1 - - CASSGRASSYEQYF TGTGCCAGCAGTGGCAGGGCGAGCTCCTACGAGCAGTACTTC
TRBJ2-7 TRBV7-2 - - CASSLGPAHSYEQYF TGTGCCAGCAGCTTAGGGCCAGCGCACTCCTACGAGCAGTACTTC
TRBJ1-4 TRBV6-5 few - CASKLGRSNNEKLFF TGTGCCAGCAAGTTAGGAAGGAGCAATAATGAAAAACTGTTTTTT
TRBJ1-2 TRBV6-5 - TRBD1 CASSDRVGYTF TGTGCCAGCAGCGACAGGGTGGGCTACACCTTC
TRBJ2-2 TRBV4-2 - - CASSQDLTGLHQGELFF TGTGCCAGCAGCCAAGATCTGACAGGTTTGCACCAAGGGGAGCTGTTTTTT
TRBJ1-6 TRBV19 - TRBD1 CASSIGPGQLNSPLHF TGTGCCAGTAGTATAGGCCCGGGACAGCTAAATTCACCCCTCCACTTT
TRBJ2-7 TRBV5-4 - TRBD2 CASSLATSGAYEQYF TGTGCCAGCAGCTTGGCGACTAGCGGCGCCTACGAGCAGTACTTC
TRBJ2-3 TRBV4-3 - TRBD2 CASSQDLAGGPDTQYF TGCGCCAGCAGCCAAGACCTAGCGGGGGGTCCAGATACGCAGTATTTT
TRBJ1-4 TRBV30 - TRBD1 CAWDTGDEKLFF TGTGCCTGGGATACAGGGGACGAAAAACTGTTTTTT
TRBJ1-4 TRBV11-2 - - CASSLGTLVNEKLFF TGTGCCAGCAGCTTGGGGACACTGGTTAATGAAAAACTGTTTTTT
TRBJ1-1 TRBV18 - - CATLSEVNTEAFF TGTGCCACCCTATCTGAGGTGAACACTGAAGCTTTCTTT
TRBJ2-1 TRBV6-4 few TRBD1 CASSDSGTGGWEQFF TGTGCCAGCAGTGACTCCGGGACAGGGGGCTGGGAGCAGTTCTTC
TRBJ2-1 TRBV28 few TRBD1 CASSFTGGYNEQFF TGTGCCAGCAGTTTCACAGGGGGCTACAATGAGCAGTTCTTC
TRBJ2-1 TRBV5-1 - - CASSLEQTNNEQFF TGCGCCAGCAGCTTGGAGCAGACTAACAATGAGCAGTTCTTC
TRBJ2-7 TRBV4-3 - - CASSQDVRSTEQYF TGCGCCAGCAGCCAAGATGTCCGGAGTACCGAGCAGTACTTC